The rows below give T cell receptor beta chains drawn from one sample of a study of blood T cell repertoires in COVID-19. Sequencing was performed with immunoSEQ multiplex PCR; in TCRdb, only in-frame clones are kept and a portion is missing. Altogether about 210,000 clones are present, 75% to 85% being singletons, with the ten largest covering around 9%. Sample: PBMCs or T cells enriched from blood (not recorded which). These receptors all stem from a man aged 35 to 55 who had recovered from COVID-19. Each CDR3 is given with its conserved first and last residue. A D gene is named only where the DNA matches it firmly. Some rows mark clone size as missing; the rest say once, few, many or name a class of expanded clone.

clone_size j_call d_call v_call cdr3_nt cdr3_aa
- TRBJ1-2 - TRBV23-1 TGCGCCAGCAGTCCCCCTCCGTCTCTGACAGAGGATGGCTACACCTTC CASSPPPSLTEDGYTF
- TRBJ1-2 TRBD1 TRBV12-3/TRBV12-4 TGTGCCAGCAGTTCGGGACAGGGGGATGGCTACACCTTC CASSSGQGDGYTF
- TRBJ2-4 TRBD1 TRBV30 TGTGCCTGGAGTGTACTGGGACAGGGGGCGCGTTTTGGCAAAAACATTCAGTACTTC CAWSVLGQGARFGKNIQYF
once TRBJ2-1 TRBD2 TRBV7-9 TGTGCCAGCAGCTTTCAGGCGGGAGTGTCCTACAATGAGCAGTTCTTC CASSFQAGVSYNEQFF
- TRBJ2-7 - TRBV5-1 TGCGCCAGCAGCTTCCAAGATAGTCTGGACGAGCAGTACTTC CASSFQDSLDEQYF
- TRBJ1-1 - TRBV5-5 TGTGCCAGCAGCTTGATGGGACAGAACACTGAAGCTTTCTTT CASSLMGQNTEAFF
- TRBJ2-1 - TRBV4-2 TGTGCCAGCAGCCACCTCTTGGAACAGCTTGGGGAGCAGTTCTTC CASSHLLEQLGEQFF
- TRBJ1-6 TRBD1 TRBV7-9 TGTGCCAGCAGCCCGGGGACAGGGTATAATTCACCCCTCCACTTT CASSPGTGYNSPLHF
- TRBJ1-4 - TRBV4-1 TGCGCCAGCAGCCCAATGACAGATGAAAAACTGTTTTTT CASSPMTDEKLFF
- TRBJ1-3 - TRBV14 TGTGCCAGCAGCCAGAGGACAGCTATTGGAAACACCATATATTTT CASSQRTAIGNTIYF
- TRBJ1-4 - TRBV3-1/TRBV3-2 TGTGCCAGCAGCCAAGGGTCGGGAAAACTGTTTTTT CASSQGSGKLFF
- TRBJ2-7 - TRBV19 TGTGCCAGTAAGGTGGAGCGGATCGCCTACGAGCAGTACTTC CASKVERIAYEQYF
- TRBJ2-1 - TRBV6-5 TGTGCCAGCAGTTTCGGACTTAACTCCTACAATGAGCAGTTCTTC CASSFGLNSYNEQFF
- TRBJ2-3 - TRBV5-4 TGTGCCAGCAGCTCCAATGGACTAGGGGGAGATACGCAGTATTTT CASSSNGLGGDTQYF
- TRBJ1-2 TRBD1 TRBV18 TGTGCCAGCTCGCCCTACAGGGGGTATGGCTACACCTTC CASSPYRGYGYTF
- TRBJ2-2 - TRBV24-1 TGTGCCACCAGTGATTTATGGACAGGGGAGCTGTTTTTT CATSDLWTGELFF
- TRBJ2-7 - TRBV7-9 TGTGCCAGCAGCTTTGGTGGGGAGAAGGAGTACTTC CASSFGGEKEYF
- TRBJ1-3 TRBD1 TRBV5-1 TGCGCCAGCAGCTTGACAGGGGCCTCTGGAAACACCATATATTTT CASSLTGASGNTIYF
- TRBJ1-6 - TRBV5-5 TGTGCCAGCAGCGCAGGGCCCTTTAATTCACCCCTCCACTTT CASSAGPFNSPLHF
- TRBJ1-2 - TRBV6-5 TGTGCCACCTCTTGGGGCAGGGAAGCTGGCTACACCTTC CATSWGREAGYTF
- TRBJ1-3 - TRBV2 TGTGCCAGCAGTCCTGTGACATCTGGAAACACCATATATTTT CASSPVTSGNTIYF
- TRBJ2-5 - TRBV5-1 TGCGCCAGCAGCTTGACAGCCGGGGTTCGAGAGACCCAGTACTTC CASSLTAGVRETQYF
few TRBJ2-3 - TRBV2 TGTGCCAGCAGTGAAACCCCCTCAGGTACAGATACGCAGTATTTT CASSETPSGTDTQYF
- TRBJ2-7 - TRBV5-1 TGCGCCAGCAGACCGGACAACTACGAGCAGTACTTC CASRPDNYEQYF
- TRBJ2-5 - TRBV28 TGTGCCAGCAGTCCCTCCGGTTTTAACCAAGAGACCCAGTACTTC CASSPSGFNQETQYF
- TRBJ1-2 - TRBV3-1/TRBV3-2 TGTGCCAGCAGCCTACAGGTCCTTTCTTCTAGGGGCTACACCTTC CASSLQVLSSRGYTF
- TRBJ1-3 - TRBV29-1 TGCAGCGTTGGTAGGGGTACTGGAAACACCATATATTTT CSVGRGTGNTIYF
- TRBJ1-4 - TRBV29-1 TGCAGCGTTGTCGGGTTAGATGAAAAACTGTTTTTT CSVVGLDEKLFF
- TRBJ1-4 TRBD1 TRBV5-1 TGCGCCAGCAACAGGGGCGAAGCAACTAATGAAAAACTGTTTTTT CASNRGEATNEKLFF
- TRBJ2-5 TRBD1 TRBV5-1 TGCGCCAGCAGCCCGCGGCGGCAGGGGGCAGTTTTTTCCAAGGGTCATCAAGAGACCCAGTACTTC CASSPRRQGAVFSKGHQETQYF
- TRBJ2-1 TRBD2 TRBV7-3 TGTGCCAGCAGACAGTTCGGGGGGGCTAGCTCCTACAATGAGCAGTTCTTC CASRQFGGASSYNEQFF
- TRBJ1-3 - TRBV7-8 TGTGCCAGCAGCTTAGCGATAGCGAGCTCTGGAAACACCATATATTTT CASSLAIASSGNTIYF
- TRBJ1-4 - TRBV7-9 TGTGCCAGCAGCCCCGGACAGAATAATGAAAAACTGTTTTTT CASSPGQNNEKLFF
- TRBJ2-3 TRBD2 TRBV4-2 TGTGCCAGCAGCCAACTTGGCGCTAGCGGGGGAAAAAGCACAGATACGCAGTATTTT CASSQLGASGGKSTDTQYF
few TRBJ1-4 TRBD1 TRBV19 TGTGCCAGTAGTATATGGACAGGGACTAATGAAAAACTGTTTTTT CASSIWTGTNEKLFF
- TRBJ1-2 TRBD1 TRBV18 TGTGCCAGCTCACCGGGACAGCAGATTAACTATGGCTACACCTTC CASSPGQQINYGYTF
- TRBJ2-1 TRBD1 TRBV24-1 TGTGCCACCAGTGACTCCGGGACAGGGTCAATTTTGGGAGATGAGCAGTTCTTC CATSDSGTGSILGDEQFF
- TRBJ1-1 - TRBV6-1 TGTGCCAGCAGTAGGGGAGGGACTGAAGCTTTCTTT CASSRGGTEAFF
- TRBJ2-1 TRBD2 TRBV18 TGTGCCAGCTCGCCCGGGACTAGCGGGGGGGTGAAAAATGAGCAGTTCTTC CASSPGTSGGVKNEQFF
- TRBJ1-5 - TRBV21-1 TGTGCCAGCAGCACCCAATCCAGCGTTCAGCCCCAGCATTTT CASSTQSSVQPQHF
- TRBJ1-1 TRBD1 TRBV4-2 TGTGCCAGCAGCCATGACAGGGGGCGTACTGAAGCTTTCTTT CASSHDRGRTEAFF
- TRBJ2-7 - TRBV7-8 TGTGCCAGCAGCTCCCATTCGGGCTACGAGCAGTACTTC CASSSHSGYEQYF
- TRBJ1-1 - TRBV19 TGTGCCAGTACACACCCGGGGGGGGCCCGGAACACTGAAGCTTTCTTT CASTHPGGARNTEAFF
few TRBJ1-3 - TRBV5-5 TGTGCCAGCAGCTTGGTATCAGGGGCTGGAAACACCATATATTTT CASSLVSGAGNTIYF
- TRBJ2-7 - TRBV30 TGTGCCTGGAGTGTCGCTAACGAGCAGTACTTC CAWSVANEQYF
once TRBJ2-1 - TRBV5-1 TGCGCCAGTTCACAGGGAACCGCCTACAATGAGCAGTTCTTC CASSQGTAYNEQFF
once TRBJ2-6 - TRBV24-1 TGTGCCACCAGTTCCAATCGTAGTCAGGGACTGCGCTCTGGGGCCAACGTCCTGACTTTC CATSSNRSQGLRSGANVLTF